This T cell receptor (beta chain) was captured in a study of T cell responses to AZD1222 COVID-19 vaccine. Overall study results and limits: Among spike-specific TCRs, nearly half reportedly target unmutated variant regions. Clonal diversity may have been underestimated, and the donors were mostly white British, with more females than males.

This CDR3 is 13 amino acids long. Germline V CDR1 and CDR2: SGDLS, YYNGEE. About this clone itself: Its antigen is still unknown. The junction and the germline gene differ at one end; a read error may be behind it.

The protocol was immunoSEQ multiplex PCR, while the TCRdb copy is restricted to in-frame clones and leaves out a portion. The profile covers approximately 120,000 clones, with 70% to 90% appearing a single time and 4.5% to 6.5% taken by the ten largest. The chain joins TRBV9 to TRBJ1-1, with 10 bases matching TRBD1. The TCR was taken from an adult who received the AZD1222 COVID-19 vaccine. Sequenced material: peripheral blood, taken 28 days after the second AZD1222 dose. The CDR3 region is CAGSRQGASEAFF. As DNA, the CDR3 is TGTGCCGGCAGCCGACAGGGGGCCTCTGAAGCTTTCTTT.